This T cell receptor (beta chain) was identified in a study of cytomegalovirus exposure and HLA in healthy donors. Study outcomes and limitations: The investigators catalogued some 150 TCR beta chains as cytomegalovirus-associated. Specificity for CMV antigens was confirmed in vitro for three of the CMV-associated chains. It was found in a later analysis that first-cohort TCR clusters tended to co-occur in the 100 to 150 validation repertoires.

Separation from the roughly 670-subject first cohort characterized the roughly 120-subject validation cohort, to which the donors belonged. Data came from immunoSEQ multiplex PCR; TCRdb stores just in-frame clones and leaves some out. Of around 300,000 clones listed, roughly 90% are singletons. As for this clone: The target antigen is unknown.

Trimming took 4 bases from V and 3 from J; bases not matched to a gene: 6. Per the germline V gene, CDR1 is SGHRS and CDR2 is YFSETQ. CDR3 length: 15 residues. The clonotype originates from a young man in good health and CMV-seronegative. The specimen was PBMCs. The J gene is TRBJ2-5, the V gene TRBV5-1; 10 bases match TRBD2. DNA of the CDR3: TGCGCCAGCAGCCCAGCGGGGGGGCTTGAAGAGACCCAGTACTTC. This codes for CASSPAGGLEETQYF.